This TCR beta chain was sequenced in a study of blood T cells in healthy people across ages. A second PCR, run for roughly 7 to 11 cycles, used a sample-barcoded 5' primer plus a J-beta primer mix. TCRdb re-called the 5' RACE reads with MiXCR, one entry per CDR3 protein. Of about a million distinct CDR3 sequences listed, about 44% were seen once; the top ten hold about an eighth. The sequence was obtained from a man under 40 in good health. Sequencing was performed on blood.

The CDR3 DNA reads TGTGCCAGCAGCCCAAGGGGGTTAGGCTCCTACAATGAGCAGTTCTTC. Translated, it gives CASSPRGLGSYNEQFF. The V gene is TRBV7-9, the J gene TRBJ2-1; TRBD1 might be the D (6 bases). Germline values: CDR1 SEHNR, CDR2 FQNEAQ (reference sequence). Trimming removed 5 bases at V and 0 bases at J, with 14 bases between. This CDR3 has 16 residues.